One sample yielded the 20 T cell receptor beta chains listed below, sequenced in a study of T cell responses to AZD1222 COVID-19 vaccine. Using immunoSEQ multiplex PCR, the repertoire was profiled, and TCRdb retains in-frame clones only, with some absent. The profile covers about 60,000 clones, with about 90% appearing a single time and roughly 6.3% taken by the ten largest. The sample was peripheral blood, taken 28 days after the second dose of the MenACWY control vaccine. These receptor sequences come from an adult who received the MenACWY meningococcal vaccine as a control.

The chain joins TRBV2 to TRBJ2-7; D gene uncertain. Trimming left V 2 bases short and J 7 bases short, with 12 bases between. The CDR3 runs 13 residues. Germline V CDR1 and CDR2: SNHLY, FYNNEI. CDR3 amino acids: CASSETLVREQYF. CDR3 in DNA: TGTGCCAGCAGTGAAACCCTGGTAAGGGAGCAGTACTTC.

The chain combines TRBV2 with TRBJ1-1, with TRBD1 matching 7 bases. V lost 4 bases and J lost 3; bases outside the gene matches: 2. Germline V gene data show CDR1 as SNHLY and CDR2 as FYNNEI. CDR3 length equals 13 residues. Written as DNA, the CDR3 is TGTGCCAGCAGTGGGGACAGCCACACTGAAGCTTTCTTT. Amino acids: CASSGDSHTEAFF.

This clone appeared a few times. V and J are TRBV6-5 and TRBJ1-1; 10 positions match TRBD1. CDR1 and CDR2 from the germline V gene are MNHEY and SVGAGI. V was clipped by 6 bases and J by 5 bases; unmatched bases: 6. The CDR3 runs 14 residues. The CDR3 DNA sequence: TGTGCCAGCAGCCGAGGGACAGGGGAGACTGAAGCTTTCTTT. This gives the protein CASSRGTGETEAFF.

Turning to this clone: Likely a read error: the CDR3 ends without its conserved phenylalanine or tryptophan. The limits of the CDR3 on the DNA are not certain, so only TCRdb's listed CDR3 is given. V and J are TRBV10-2 and TRBJ2-7; TRBD1, as called in the table, went unchecked against the DNA. Per germline, CDR1 WSHSY and CDR2 SAAADI. The CDR3 region is 11 residues in length, termini included. The CDR3 sequence: CASSTGTGFRI.

The chain uses TRBV5-8 and TRBJ2-2; 10 nucleotides line up with TRBD1. Germline assignment: CDR1 SGHTS and CDR2 YDEGEE. The trim removed 0 bases at V and 3 bases at J, leaving 2 bases unmatched. This CDR3 contains 16 residues. The CDR3 protein is CASSLETGGHTGELFF. For the CDR3, the DNA is TGTGCCAGCAGCTTGGAGACAGGGGGCCACACCGGGGAGCTGTTTTTT.

J is TRBJ2-3 and V is TRBV29-1; D ambiguous. The CDR3 has 13 residues. The V end was cut by 1 base, the J end by 2 bases, with 7 bases between. Germline assignment: CDR1 SQVTM and CDR2 ANQGSEA. CDR3 residues: CSVEGVLTDTQYF. The CDR3, as DNA: TGCAGCGTTGAAGGAGTCCTCACAGATACGCAGTATTTT.

V gene TRBV5-1 combines with J gene TRBJ2-7; 9 nucleotides align to TRBD1. This CDR3 comprises 14 residues. In germline, CDR1 is SGHRS, CDR2 YFSETQ. V lost 3 bases, J lost 0 bases, and 1 base stayed unmatched. The CDR3 DNA reads as TGCGCCAGCAGCTGGACAGGGGCCTCCTACGAGCAGTACTTC. It is translated as CASSWTGASYEQYF.

This clone was recorded only once. The chain joins TRBV19 to TRBJ2-7; 7 nucleotides line up with TRBD2. This CDR3 has 15 amino acids. V was clipped by 4 bases and J by 2 bases; unmatched bases: 8. The germline V gene has CDR1 LNHDA and CDR2 SQIVND (reference sequence). CDR3 coding DNA: TGTGCCAGTAGTACACTCGGGAGGTCACCCTACGAGCAGTACTTC. Protein: CASSTLGRSPYEQYF.

V usage is TRBV10-3 and J usage is TRBJ2-1; D unresolved. This CDR3 spans 17 amino acids. The V end was cut by 0 bases, the J end by 0 bases, with 12 bases between. CDR1 is ENHRY, CDR2 SYGVKD, per germline. The CDR3 sequence is CAISESYPGRSYNEQFF. Here the CDR3 DNA reads TGTGCCATCAGTGAGTCGTATCCAGGACGCTCCTACAATGAGCAGTTCTTC.

This chain connects TRBV30 to TRBJ2-5; TRBD1 is a possible D gene (6 bases). CDR1 is GTSNPN, CDR2 SVGIG, per germline (reference sequence). The CDR3 length is 10 residues. Trimming removed 8 bases at V and 2 bases at J, with 6 bases between. The CDR3 reads CAQGQETQYF. DNA for the CDR3: TGTGCCCAGGGGCAAGAGACCCAGTACTTC.

The J gene is TRBJ1-6, the V gene TRBV2, with 9 bases aligning to TRBD1. This CDR3 is built from 14 residues. Looked up from germline, CDR1 is SNHLY and CDR2 is FYNNEI. The V segment lost 8 bases and the J segment 6 bases; nucleotides outside the gene matches: 5. The CDR3 region is CASLGTGINSPLHF. CDR3 sequence (DNA): TGTGCCAGCCTAGGGACAGGGATTAATTCACCCCTCCACTTT.

The chain uses TRBV19 and TRBJ1-2, with 10 bases aligning to TRBD1. After removal of 6 bases from V and 4 bases from J, the junction contained 8 bases not matched to a gene. The CDR3 consists of 15 residues. CDR1 LNHDA and CDR2 SQIVND come from the germline V gene (reference sequence). In DNA form, the CDR3 reads TGTGCCAGTAGCTGGGGGACAGGGGAAGGCTATGGCTACACCTTC. Translating it yields CASSWGTGEGYGYTF.

The chain carries TRBV7-5 and TRBJ1-5; TRBD1 is taken as the D call from the table, unchecked against the DNA. TRBV7-5 is a pseudogene segment. There are 16 residues in the CDR3. The CDR3 coding sequence is TGTGTCAGAAGCCCCCCCTTCAGGGTTTGCAATCAGCCCCAGCATTTT. Its protein product is CVRSPPFRVCNQPQHF.

This chain links TRBV7-2 with TRBJ2-7; D is possibly TRBD1 or TRBD2 (6 bases each). This CDR3 spans 15 amino acids. V was clipped by 5 bases and J by 5 bases, with 19 bases between them. Per germline, CDR1 SGHTA and CDR2 FQGNSA. Here the CDR3 reads CASSPFMGGGNEQYF. In DNA, the CDR3 is TGTGCCAGCAGCCCCTTTATGGGGGGCGGAAACGAGCAGTACTTC.

The genes are TRBV6-5 and TRBJ1-5; TRBD1 is a possible D gene (6 bases). Germline loops: CDR1 MNHEY, CDR2 SVGAGI. Trimming shortened V by 7 bases and J by 2 bases, and 15 bases separated the two germline ends. The CDR3 has 15 residues. CDR3 coding DNA: TGTGCCAGCAAACCCCAGGGGAACGGCAATCAGCCCCAGCATTTT. Protein: CASKPQGNGNQPQHF.

The CDR3 coding sequence is TGTGCCAGCCGACCCCGATGGGACAGCAATCAGCCCCAGCATTTT. The encoded protein is CASRPRWDSNQPQHF. This chain joins TRBV28 and TRBJ1-5; TRBD1 might be the D (5 bases). This CDR3 comprises 15 residues. V lost 8 bases and J 1 base, leaving 15 bases between the germline ends. Germline CDR1 and CDR2: MDHEN and SYDVKM. Drawing the rest from reference TRBV28 and TRBJ1-5, the complete variable domain is DVKVTQSSRYLVKRTGEKVFLECVQDMDHENMFWYRQDPGLGLRLIYFSYDVKMKEKGDIPEGYSVSREKKERFSLILESASTNQTSMYLCASRPRWDSNQPQHFGDGTRLSIL.

The chain combines TRBV28 with TRBJ2-1, with a weak D call TRBD1 (6 bases). The CDR3 has 15 amino acids. Trimming took 5 bases from V and 8 from J, leaving 19 bases between them. Germline V gene sequence: CDR1 MDHEN, CDR2 SYDVKM. The CDR3 DNA sequence: TGTGCCAGCAGTCCCGCGGACAGAGCCGGGGATGAGCAGTTCTTC. The encoded protein is CASSPADRAGDEQFF.

V gene TRBV27 combines with J gene TRBJ2-3, with 7 bases aligning to TRBD1. Trimming cost V 5 bases and J 6 bases; bases outside gene matches: 8. Germline V gene data show CDR1 as MNHEY and CDR2 as SMNVEV (reference sequence). The CDR3 totals 14 residues. The CDR3, as DNA: TGTGCCAGCAGTCCCCGACAGGGTTACGATACGCAGTATTTT. Translating it yields CASSPRQGYDTQYF.

This sequence joins TRBV7-9 and TRBJ1-1, with D tentatively TRBD1 (6 bases). The CDR3 extends over 13 amino acids. CDR1 is SEHNR, CDR2 FQNEAQ, per germline (reference sequence). Trimming shortened V by 1 base and J by 5 bases, and 8 bases separated the two germline ends. CDR3 in DNA: TGTGCCAGCAGCTTAGAGGGGGAAACTGAAGCTTTCTTT. It encodes CASSLEGETEAFF.

The chain combines TRBV5-8 with TRBJ1-5, with D unclear. The ends were cut back, 5 bases at V and 0 bases at J, with 15 bases in the middle. CDR1 and CDR2 (germline): SGHTS, YDEGEE. The CDR3 consists of 16 residues. The CDR3 coding sequence is TGTGCCAGCAGGATAAATCAGGTCGTTAGCAATCAGCCCCAGCATTTT. Translation gives CASRINQVVSNQPQHF.